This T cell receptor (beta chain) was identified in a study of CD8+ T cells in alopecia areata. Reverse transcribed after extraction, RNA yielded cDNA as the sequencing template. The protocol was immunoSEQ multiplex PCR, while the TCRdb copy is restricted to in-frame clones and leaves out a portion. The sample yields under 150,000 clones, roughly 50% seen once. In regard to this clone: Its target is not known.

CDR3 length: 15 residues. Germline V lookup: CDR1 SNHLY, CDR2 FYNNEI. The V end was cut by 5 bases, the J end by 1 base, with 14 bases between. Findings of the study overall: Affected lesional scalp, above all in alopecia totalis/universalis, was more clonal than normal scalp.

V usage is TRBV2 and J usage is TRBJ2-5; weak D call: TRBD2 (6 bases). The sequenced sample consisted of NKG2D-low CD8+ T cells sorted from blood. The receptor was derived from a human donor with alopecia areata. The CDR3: CASSTGTSSQETQYF. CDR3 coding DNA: TGTGCCAGCAGTACTGGGACTTCGAGCCAAGAGACCCAGTACTTC. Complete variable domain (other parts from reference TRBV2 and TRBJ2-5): EPEVTQTPSHQVTQMGQEVILRCVPISNHLYFYWYRQILGQKVEFLVSFYNNEISEKSEIFDDQFSVERPDGSNFTLKIRSTKLEDSAMYFCASSTGTSSQETQYFGPGTRLLVL.